Shown below are 2 T cell receptor beta chains from a single sample sequenced in a study of blood T cell repertoires in COVID-19. TCRdb's table, derived via immunoSEQ multiplex PCR, lists solely in-frame clones and lacks some. Of 150,000 to 180,000 clones listed, roughly 80% were seen once; the top ten hold 1.5% to 2%. Input material: peripheral blood. Source of these receptors: a man older than 75 with acute or convalescent COVID-19.

The rearrangement joins TRBV6-2 or TRBV6-3 to TRBJ2-1, with 12 bases lining up with TRBD2. CDR1 is MNHEY and CDR2 is SVGEGT in the germline V gene. J was trimmed by 2 bases and V by 0 bases; bases with no gene match: 2. The CDR3 extends over 17 amino acids. The CDR3 sequence is CASSYSGLAGTYNEQFF. CDR3 DNA sequence: TGTGCCAGCAGTTACTCAGGACTAGCGGGGACCTACAATGAGCAGTTCTTC.

This sequence joins TRBV6-5 and TRBJ1-2; perhaps TRBD1 as D (6 bases). Germline V gene lookup returns CDR1 MNHEY and CDR2 SVGAGI. The CDR3 runs to 13 residues. V lost 8 bases to trimming and J lost 6 bases, with 16 bases between them. The CDR3 region has the DNA TGTGCCAGCCATGAGGGGGTGGGGAATGGCTACACCTTC. Its translation is CASHEGVGNGYTF.